The clone carrying this TCR beta chain turned up a few times. Its specificity is unknown. Investigators reverse transcribed all isolated RNA, so they sequenced expressed TCRB transcripts. The method was immunoSEQ multiplex PCR; TCRdb's version includes in-frame clones alone and lacks a portion of them. In the table there are more than 150,000 clones, over 7.5% of which are singletons. Via CD45RO/CCR7/CD25/CD127/CD95/CD27, cells of the CD4+ naive, central memory, regulatory and stem cell-like memory subsets were sorted. The CDR3 totals 12 residues. Between the trimmed V and J ends, which lost 3 bases and 5 bases, there was a span of 7 bases. In germline, CDR1 is KGHSH, CDR2 LQKENI. This sample was taken from a study of beta chain features in type 1 diabetes. Across the whole study: Examination covered approximately 100 million sorted cells spanning all samples. General study findings and limits: All four CD4+ subsets from Type 1 diabetes patients carried moderately but significantly shorter TCRB CDR3s.

The sample comprised central memory CD4+ T cells from blood. The chain has TRBV18 and TRBJ2-5; D not certain. The sequence was obtained from a young woman in good health. CDR3: CASSPQRETQYF. CDR3 sequence (DNA): TGTGCCAGCTCACCGCAGAGGGAGACCCAGTACTTC.